These 29 T cell receptor beta chains were all obtained from the same sample, sequenced in a study of T cell responses to AZD1222 COVID-19 vaccine. Here immunoSEQ multiplex PCR was the method, and the copy in TCRdb shows in-frame clones only, minus some. The repertoire holds around 99,000 clones, with roughly nine tenths as singletons. Material: peripheral blood, obtained on day 0 of AZD1222 vaccination. These receptors all come from an adult in good health.

V usage is TRBV11-3 and J usage is TRBJ2-2; D may be TRBD2 (5 bases). This CDR3 contains 13 residues. V dropped 3 bases and J dropped 3 bases, with 5 bases sitting between them. Germline V lookup: CDR1 SGHNT, CDR2 YENEEA. The CDR3 DNA reads TGTGCCAGCAGCTTGAGGGACACCGGGGAGCTGTTTTTT. Encoded protein: CASSLRDTGELFF. Looking up the rest from reference TRBV11-3 and TRBJ2-2 gives the full variable domain: EAGVVQSPRYKIIEKKQPVAFWCNPISGHNTLYWYLQNLGQGPELLIRYENEEAVDDSQLPKDRFSAERLKGVDSTLKIQPAELGDSAVYLCASSLRDTGELFFGEGSRLTVL.

The chain couples TRBV27 to TRBJ1-2, with a possible D match to TRBD1 (6 bases). The germline gives CDR1 MNHEY, CDR2 SMNVEV (reference sequence). Trimming took off 5 bases at V and 4 bases at J, with 14 bases between the two ends. The CDR3 is 14 residues long. CDR3 sequence reads: CASSPRRDTYGYTF. The CDR3 region has the DNA TGTGCCAGCAGTCCCCGGCGGGACACCTATGGCTACACCTTC.

This chain joins TRBV6-6 and TRBJ1-6; tentatively, D is TRBD1 (6 bases). The CDR3 totals 14 residues. Germline-derived CDR1 and CDR2 are MNHNY and SVGAGI (reference sequence). V was cut by 8 bases and J by 10 bases, with 18 bases left in between. CDR3 loop: CASLETGIGSPLHF. The DNA for the CDR3 is TGTGCCAGCCTCGAAACAGGGATCGGATCACCCCTCCACTTT.

The count of this clone is one. This rearrangement joins TRBV28 to TRBJ1-2; TRBD1 matches at 7 bases. Germline lookup yields CDR1 MDHEN and CDR2 SYDVKM. This CDR3 spans 16 amino acids. V was clipped by 1 base and J by 7 bases; unmatched bases: 12. The CDR3 nucleotides read TGTGCCAGCAGTTTATCCTTTAGGGGACAGTCCGCTGGCTACACCTTC. Translation gives CASSLSFRGQSAGYTF.

The chain couples TRBV24-1 to TRBJ1-2; the D is unclear. CDR1 KGHDR and CDR2 SFDVKD come from the germline V gene. V was shortened by 3 bases and J by 7 bases, with 11 bases between the two germline ends. The CDR3 is 13 amino acids. The CDR3: CATSDPRWSGYTF. The CDR3 bases are TGTGCCACCAGTGATCCACGATGGAGTGGCTACACCTTC.

The chain uses TRBV10-2 and TRBJ2-5; TRBD1 might be the D (5 bases). Per the germline V gene, CDR1 is WSHSY and CDR2 is SAAADI. There are 14 residues in the CDR3. V dropped 2 bases and J dropped 0 bases, with 7 bases sitting between them. CDR3 nucleotides: TGCGCCAGCAGTGAGCAGGGTAACCAAGAGACCCAGTACTTC. Amino acid sequence: CASSEQGNQETQYF.

V and J are TRBV6-2 or TRBV6-3 and TRBJ1-5; D perhaps matches TRBD1 (5 bases). CDR1 and CDR2 (germline): MNHEY, SVGEGT. The length of the CDR3 is 14 residues. With 2 bases removed from V and 6 bases from J, the gap between germline ends came to 11 bases. Here the CDR3 reads CASSYPAGTQPQHF. The CDR3 nucleotides read TGTGCCAGCAGTTACCCGGCAGGGACTCAGCCCCAGCATTTT.

The V call is TRBV5-8, the J call TRBJ2-2; D is possibly TRBD1 or TRBD2 (5 bases each). V was clipped by 3 bases and J by 3 bases, with 15 bases between them. The CDR3 sequence is 16 residues long. Germline V CDR1 and CDR2: SGHTS, YDEGEE. CDR3 region: CASSWGRNWDTGELFF. In nucleotides, the CDR3 is TGTGCCAGCAGCTGGGGACGAAATTGGGACACCGGGGAGCTGTTTTTT.

The chain employs TRBV9 and TRBJ2-1, with TRBD1 identical over 11 bases. With 4 bases clipped from V and 6 bases from J, the junction kept 12 bases outside the gene matches. CDR1 is SGDLS, CDR2 YYNGEE, per germline. This CDR3 contains 17 residues. The CDR3 here is CASSPRWWGTGGNEQFF. DNA for the CDR3: TGTGCCAGCAGCCCTAGATGGTGGGGGACAGGGGGCAATGAGCAGTTCTTC.

J is TRBJ2-2 and V is TRBV5-1; 8 bases are a match to TRBD1. After removal of 4 bases from V and 2 bases from J, the junction contained 4 bases not matched to a gene. The CDR3 spans 15 residues. CDR1 is SGHRS and CDR2 is YFSETQ in the germline V gene. The CDR3 region has the DNA TGCGCCAGCAGCCGACAGGGGATTAACACCGGGGAGCTGTTTTTT. Amino acid sequence: CASSRQGINTGELFF.

The genes are TRBV7-9 and TRBJ1-1, with D possibly being TRBD1 (5 bases). Per germline, CDR1 SEHNR and CDR2 FQNEAQ (reference sequence). The ends were cut back, 5 bases at V and 3 bases at J, with 13 bases in the middle. The CDR3 is 14 amino acids. CDR3 sequence: CASSLIEGDTEAFF. CDR3 bases: TGTGCCAGCAGCCTAATCGAAGGGGACACTGAAGCTTTCTTT.

The DNA for the CDR3 is TGTGCCACCAGTGATGCCGGGACAGGGAGCACAGATACGCAGTATTTT. This gives the protein CATSDAGTGSTDTQYF. This chain joins TRBV24-1 and TRBJ2-3; 9 bases are a match to TRBD1. The CDR3 extends over 16 amino acids. The trim removed 3 bases at V and 0 bases at J, leaving 3 bases unmatched. The germline V gene encodes CDR1 KGHDR and CDR2 SFDVKD.

The chain combines TRBV28 with TRBJ2-1; tentative D call: TRBD2 (5 bases). Germline-derived CDR1 and CDR2 are MDHEN and SYDVKM. V was pared by 4 bases and J by 0 bases, with 13 bases between. The CDR3 contains 16 residues. The CDR3 sequence: CASSSRVASSYNEQFF. CDR3 coding DNA: TGTGCCAGCAGTTCCCGAGTAGCGAGCTCCTACAATGAGCAGTTCTTC.

The chain combines TRBV3-1 (or the pseudogene TRBV3-2) with TRBJ1-2, with 7 bases identical to TRBD1. Germline V gene lookup returns CDR1 LGHDT and CDR2 YNNKEL (reference sequence). The CDR3 contains 14 residues. The V gene end was trimmed by 5 bases and the J gene end by 7 bases; junction bases not matched to a gene: 10. For the CDR3, the DNA is TGTGCCAGCAGCGACAGGGTTCTGCGCGGTGGCTACACCTTC. It is translated as CASSDRVLRGGYTF.

Only a few counts were recorded for this clone. The V call is TRBV11-2, the J call TRBJ2-3; the D gene is possibly TRBD1 (6 bases). CDR1 and CDR2 (germline): SGHAT, FQNNGV. This CDR3 comprises 13 residues. Deletions cut 2 bases from V and 6 bases from J, with 9 bases between. This chain's CDR3 is CASSLNRVDTQYF. The CDR3 DNA sequence: TGTGCCAGCAGCTTAAACAGGGTGGATACGCAGTATTTT.

The rearrangement joins TRBV28 to TRBJ1-3; 10 nucleotides agree with TRBD1. Trimming at V came to 3 bases and at J to 0 bases, leaving 8 bases not matched to a gene. The CDR3 runs to 18 residues. CDR1 MDHEN and CDR2 SYDVKM come from the germline V gene. The CDR3 here is CASSLPGQGSLSGNTIYF. Here the CDR3 DNA reads TGTGCCAGCAGTTTGCCGGGACAGGGGTCCCTCTCTGGAAACACCATATATTTT.

This chain uses TRBV10-3 with TRBJ2-5; 12 bases match TRBD2. Germline V lookup: CDR1 ENHRY, CDR2 SYGVKD. The CDR3 extends over 16 amino acids. Germline trimming cut 4 bases from V and 0 bases from J; bases unmatched to any gene: 3. The CDR3 DNA reads as TGTGCCATCAGTGGCTCTAGCGGGAGGGACCAAGAGACCCAGTACTTC. Translating gives CAISGSSGRDQETQYF.

This chain uses TRBV11-1 with TRBJ1-1, with 9 bases aligning to TRBD1. After removal of 4 bases from V and 4 bases from J, the junction contained 4 bases not matched to a gene. The CDR3 has 14 amino acids. From germline, CDR1 is SGHAT and CDR2 FQDESV (reference sequence). In DNA form, the CDR3 reads TGTGCCAGCAGCTATAACAGGGGGCTCACTGAAGCTTTCTTT. It codes for CASSYNRGLTEAFF.

V is TRBV2 and J is TRBJ1-4; 7 bases match TRBD1. This CDR3 is built from 14 residues. The J segment lost 8 bases and the V segment lost 7 bases, leaving 10 bases of the junction unmatched. Germline V gene sequence: CDR1 SNHLY, CDR2 FYNNEI. CDR3 amino acids: CASNQQGEGEKLFF. CDR3 nucleotide sequence: TGTGCCAGCAACCAGCAGGGGGAAGGAGAAAAACTGTTTTTT. The full variable domain, rest sourced from reference TRBV2 and TRBJ1-4, is EPEVTQTPSHQVTQMGQEVILRCVPISNHLYFYWYRQILGQKVEFLVSFYNNEISEKSEIFDDQFSVERPDGSNFTLKIRSTKLEDSAMYFCASNQQGEGEKLFFGSGTQLSVL.

CDR3 nucleotide sequence: TGCAGCGCCAGGGGGGGATCATCCTTCTACGAGCAGTACTTC. Translated, it gives CSARGGSSFYEQYF. The V and J genes are TRBV29-1 and TRBJ2-7, with D perhaps matching TRBD1 or TRBD2 (7 bases each). The CDR3 totals 14 residues. CDR1 and CDR2 (germline): SQVTM, ANQGSEA. V lost 7 bases and J lost 3, with 19 bases in between.

The V call is TRBV5-6, the J call TRBJ2-7; no firm D call. The length of the CDR3 is 13 residues. V was shortened by 3 bases and J by 3 bases, with 10 bases between the two germline ends. Per the germline V gene, CDR1 is SGHDT and CDR2 is YYEEEE. CDR3 bases: TGTGCCAGCAGCTCGGTGTGGAACTACGAGCAGTACTTC. Its protein product is CASSSVWNYEQYF.

The chain employs TRBV25-1 and TRBJ2-3; perhaps TRBD1 as D (6 bases). This CDR3 contains 11 residues. V lost 7 bases and J 6 bases, leaving 8 bases between the germline ends. In germline, CDR1 is MGHDK, CDR2 SYGVNS. The CDR3 is CASIQGDTQYF. CDR3 nucleotide sequence: TGTGCCAGCATCCAGGGGGATACGCAGTATTTT.

The rearrangement uses TRBV6-4 and TRBJ2-7, with a weak D call TRBD2 (6 bases). Trimming left V 3 bases short and J 2 bases short, with 11 bases between. Germline values: CDR1 MRHNA, CDR2 SNTAGT. The CDR3 covers 14 residues. CDR3 coding DNA: TGTGCCAGCAGTGAAGGAGGGGAGGCCTACGAGCAGTACTTC. The encoded protein is CASSEGGEAYEQYF.

The chain combines TRBV19 with TRBJ2-1; D not resolved. V was cut by 2 bases and J by 7 bases, with 6 bases left in between. The CDR3 sequence is 12 residues long. Germline loops: CDR1 LNHDA, CDR2 SQIVND (reference sequence). CDR3 amino acids: CASSIKGNEQFF. The CDR3 DNA sequence: TGTGCCAGTAGTATAAAAGGGAATGAGCAGTTCTTC.

The rearrangement uses TRBV5-5 and TRBJ2-7; D gene uncertain. Trimming took 6 bases from V and 1 from J, leaving 11 bases between them. This CDR3 contains 13 residues. Germline loops: CDR1 SGHKS, CDR2 YYEKEE (reference sequence). The CDR3 sequence: CASIPVGSYEQYF. In nucleotides, the CDR3 is TGTGCCAGCATCCCCGTAGGGTCCTACGAGCAGTACTTC.

The rearrangement uses TRBV19 and TRBJ2-5, with 9 bases identical to TRBD1. The CDR3 loop spans 14 amino acids. V shed 6 bases, J shed 4 bases, and the junction held 6 bases outside the gene matches. Germline V CDR1 and CDR2: LNHDA, SQIVND (reference sequence). The CDR3: CASRTTGGAETQYF. The CDR3 DNA reads as TGTGCCAGTAGAACCACAGGGGGCGCAGAGACCCAGTACTTC.

Notes on this clone: Other DNA sequences in this sample translate to the same CDR3. V is TRBV28 and J is TRBJ2-7; D is undetermined. CDR3 length: 10 amino acids. With 8 bases removed from V and 1 base from J, the gap between germline ends came to 3 bases. Looked up from germline, CDR1 is MDHEN and CDR2 is SYDVKM. The CDR3 reads CASGSYEQYF. DNA of the CDR3: TGTGCCAGCGGGTCCTACGAGCAGTACTTC.

This clone was seen just once. This chain links TRBV4-3 with TRBJ2-1, with D uncertain. CDR3 length: 15 residues. Germline V lookup: CDR1 LGHNA, CDR2 YSLEER. Trimming removed 1 base at V and 0 bases at J, with 7 bases between. As DNA, the CDR3 is TGCGCCAGCAGCCAAGCACCCAGCTCCTACAATGAGCAGTTCTTC. Residues: CASSQAPSSYNEQFF.

V gene TRBV5-4 combines with J gene TRBJ1-3; 7 positions agree with TRBD1. The CDR3 is 15 amino acids. The germline V gene encodes CDR1 SGHNT and CDR2 YYREEE (reference sequence). J lost 2 bases, V lost 3 bases, and 5 bases had no gene match. CDR3 DNA sequence: TGTGCCAGCAGCTCAAGACAGGGCCCTGGAAACACCATATATTTT. Translating it yields CASSSRQGPGNTIYF.